Shown below are 29 T cell receptor beta chains from a single sample sequenced in a study of T cells after yellow fever vaccination. TCRdb reprocessed the 5' RACE reads with MiXCR, giving one entry per CDR3 protein. The profile covers a few hundred thousand distinct CDR3 sequences, with 6.9% appearing a single time and about 0.9% taken by the ten largest. Specimen: CD4+ T cells sorted from PBMCs, collected 15 days after the yellow fever booster vaccination. Source of these receptors: a man aged 30 to 39 who received the YFV17D yellow fever vaccine.

This clonotype was seen repeatedly, ten times or more. The chain employs TRBV9 and TRBJ2-2; D is perhaps TRBD2 (5 bases). CDR1 SGDLS and CDR2 YYNGEE come from the germline V gene. The CDR3 spans 15 residues. V was clipped by 0 bases and J by 4 bases, with 10 bases between them. The CDR3 nucleotides are TGTGCCAGCAGCGTAGCTGGGAGAGTCACCGGGGAGCTGTTTTTT. It codes for CASSVAGRVTGELFF.

This clonotype has more than one count but fewer than ten. Its ends do not fully match the called genes, so a read error is possible. The CDR3: CASSLAGGRHNEQFF. The CDR3 DNA is TGTGCCAGCAGCCTAGCGGGAGGGCGCCACAATGAGCAGTTCTTC. The genes are TRBV7-2 and TRBJ2-1, with 12 nucleotides matching TRBD2. This CDR3 region has 15 residues. CDR1 is SGHTA and CDR2 is FQGNSA in the germline V gene.

This clonotype showed up many times. The gene calls are TRBV5-5 and TRBJ2-2, with D possibly matching TRBD1 (6 bases). CDR3 length: 17 residues. The V gene lost 4 bases and the J gene lost 4 bases, with 20 bases spanning the gap. Germline-derived CDR1 and CDR2 are SGHKS and YYEKEE (reference sequence). The CDR3 region is CASSPKIGQSFTGELFF. The CDR3 coding sequence is TGTGCCAGCAGCCCGAAAATCGGACAGAGCTTCACCGGGGAGCTGTTTTTT. Variable domain in full (rest from reference TRBV5-5 and TRBJ2-2): DAGVTQSPTHLIKTRGQQVTLRCSPISGHKSVSWYQQVLGQGPQFIFQYYEKEERGRGNFPDRFSARQFPNYSSELNVNALLLGDSALYLCASSPKIGQSFTGELFFGEGSRLTVL.

This CDR3 reads CASSVAGPSYNEQFF. The CDR3 bases are TGTGCCAGTAGTGTTGCGGGGCCTTCCTACAATGAGCAGTTCTTC. The V gene is TRBV19, the J gene TRBJ2-1; D may be TRBD2 (6 bases). CDR1 and CDR2 (germline): LNHDA, SQIVND (reference sequence). This CDR3 contains 15 residues. V shed 5 bases and J shed 1 base, with 12 bases lying between them. Looking up the rest from reference TRBV19 and TRBJ2-1 gives the full variable domain: DGGITQSPKYLFRKEGQNVTLSCEQNLNHDAMYWYRQDPGQGLRLIYYSQIVNDFQKGDIAEGYSVSREKKESFPLTVTSAQKNPTAFYLCASSVAGPSYNEQFFGPGTRLTVL.

V and J are TRBV5-1 and TRBJ2-7; weak D call: TRBD1 (6 bases). This CDR3 spans 14 amino acids. CDR1 and CDR2 from the germline V gene are SGHRS and YFSETQ. V was pared by 3 bases and J by 5 bases, with 15 bases between. DNA for the CDR3: TGCGCCAGCAGCTCACAGGGTGTAGGGAACGAGCAGTACTTC. This encodes CASSSQGVGNEQYF.

This chain uses TRBV5-1 with TRBJ2-7; 7 bases match TRBD1. V was pared by 4 bases and J by 7 bases, with 5 bases of the junction left unmatched. From germline, CDR1 is SGHRS and CDR2 YFSETQ. This CDR3 comprises 12 residues. CDR3 sequence: CASSEDRLEQYF. The CDR3 nucleotides read TGCGCCAGCAGCGAGGACAGGCTGGAGCAGTACTTC.

This clonotype was counted at least ten times. The J gene is TRBJ2-1, the V gene TRBV23-1; the match to TRBD1 covers 10 bases. TRBV23-1 is given ORF status, its function remaining uncertain. V shed 4 bases and J 5 bases; nucleotides not matched to a gene: 5. The CDR3 consists of 15 residues. In DNA form, the CDR3 reads TGCGCCAGCAGTCTGCCGGACAGGGGGGACAATGAGCAGTTCTTC. Its protein is CASSLPDRGDNEQFF.

The table lists this clonotype with a few counts. V usage is TRBV7-3 and J usage is TRBJ2-6, with 9 bases that match TRBD1. The CDR3 is 18 amino acids. J gave up 0 bases and V 6 bases, and 9 bases lay outside the gene matches. The germline V gene has CDR1 SGHTA and CDR2 FQGTGA. The CDR3: CASSHRGQGSSGANVLTF. In DNA form, the CDR3 reads TGTGCCAGCAGTCACAGGGGGCAAGGGAGCTCTGGGGCCAACGTCCTGACTTTC.

The table lists this clonotype with a few counts. The chain recombines TRBV7-9 with TRBJ1-4; D is ambiguous. CDR3 length: 15 residues. Trimming stripped 2 bases from V and 0 bases from J, with 7 bases between. Germline V gene lookup returns CDR1 SEHNR and CDR2 FQNEAQ (reference sequence). CDR3: CASSLQDSTNEKLFF. The CDR3 DNA sequence: TGTGCCAGCAGCTTACAGGATTCAACTAATGAAAAACTGTTTTTT. The whole variable domain, filled in from reference TRBV7-9 and TRBJ1-4, reads DTGVSQNPRHKITKRGQNVTFRCDPISEHNRLYWYRQTLGQGPEFLTYFQNEAQLEKSRLLSDRFSAERPKGSFSTLEIQRTEQGDSAMYLCASSLQDSTNEKLFFGSGTQLSVL.

This clonotype was seen a handful of times. The gene calls are TRBV7-9 and TRBJ2-2; TRBD1 agrees at 8 bases. With 6 bases clipped from V and 6 bases from J, the junction kept 9 bases outside the gene matches. Germline CDR1 reads SEHNR; CDR2 reads FQNEAQ (reference sequence). This CDR3 contains 15 residues. The CDR3 loop is CASSPARDRPGELFF. The CDR3 DNA reads as TGTGCCAGCAGTCCGGCCCGGGACAGGCCCGGGGAGCTGTTTTTT.

There are many counts of this clonotype. V is TRBV4-2 and J is TRBJ2-3, with a tentative D call TRBD1 (7 bases). V lost 0 bases and J 3 bases, leaving 13 bases between the germline ends. Germline V gene lookup returns CDR1 LGHNA and CDR2 YNFKEQ. This CDR3 has 16 amino acids. The CDR3 DNA reads TGTGCCAGCAGCCAAGATACGGCAGGGGGGACAGATACGCAGTATTTT. Translated: CASSQDTAGGTDTQYF.

This clonotype was observed a few times. CDR3 DNA sequence: TGTGCCAGCAGCCCTTCCCGGGAGGGTGGGGATACGCAGTATTTT. This codes for CASSPSREGGDTQYF. The chain couples TRBV9 to TRBJ2-3, with 8 bases that match TRBD2. Trimming cost V 4 bases and J 6 bases; bases outside gene matches: 10. The V gene's germline CDR1 is SGDLS and CDR2 YYNGEE. The CDR3 covers 15 residues.

There are many counts of this clonotype. The chain couples TRBV4-1 to TRBJ2-2, with 10 bases matching TRBD1. V was pared by 2 bases and J by 6 bases, with 3 bases of the junction left unmatched. Germline V gene lookup returns CDR1 MGHRA and CDR2 YSYEKL. The CDR3 is 15 amino acids. The CDR3 DNA is TGCGCCAGCAGCCAAACGGGACAGGGGTCCGGGGAGCTGTTTTTT. Translated, it gives CASSQTGQGSGELFF.

This rearrangement joins TRBV30 to TRBJ2-5; no clear D gene. Trimming removed 0 bases from V and 4 bases from J, with 9 bases in between. The germline gives CDR1 GTSNPN, CDR2 SVGIG (reference sequence). The CDR3 loop spans 13 amino acids. CDR3 DNA: TGTGCCTGGAGTGTCTTGTTGGGAGAGACCCAGTACTTC. It encodes CAWSVLLGETQYF.

This clonotype was seen only a few times. The genes are TRBV2 and TRBJ2-1; D is undetermined. Germline CDR1 and CDR2: SNHLY and FYNNEI. The CDR3 loop spans 16 amino acids. Trimming stripped 2 bases from V and 8 bases from J, with 19 bases between. The CDR3 sequence is CASSEMFRTSSDEQFF. In DNA, the CDR3 is TGTGCCAGCAGTGAAATGTTTCGGACCAGCTCCGATGAGCAGTTCTTC.

This clonotype was counted only a few times. The chain recombines TRBV20-1 with TRBJ2-3; 15 bases line up with TRBD2. Germline CDR1 is DFQATT and CDR2 is SNEGSKA (reference sequence). The CDR3 has 18 amino acids. V lost 1 base and J lost 3; bases outside the gene matches: 8. CDR3 loop: CSARVGGLAGGGTDTQYF. Here the CDR3 DNA reads TGCAGTGCTAGAGTCGGGGGACTAGCGGGAGGAGGGACAGATACGCAGTATTTT.

This clonotype turned up a few times. The gene calls are TRBV4-3 and TRBJ2-7; 7 bases are shared with TRBD1. Unmatched junction bases numbered 6, after V lost 3 bases and J lost 4 bases. The CDR3 runs to 14 residues. Germline V gene sequence: CDR1 LGHNA, CDR2 YSLEER. CDR3 bases: TGCGCCAGCAGCCAGGGACAGTGGGAATACGAGCAGTACTTC. This translates into CASSQGQWEYEQYF.

This clonotype was observed a handful of times. The V gene is TRBV5-1, the J gene TRBJ2-1; possibly TRBD1 for D (5 bases). The CDR3 totals 16 residues. The germline V and J ends were trimmed by 0 bases and 7 bases, with 17 bases remaining between them. CDR1 is SGHRS, CDR2 YFSETQ, per germline. The CDR3 sequence: CASSLALGRVGNEQFF. CDR3 nucleotide sequence: TGCGCCAGCAGCTTGGCCCTCGGCAGGGTCGGTAATGAGCAGTTCTTC.

At least ten counts were recorded for this clonotype. The rearrangement joins TRBV5-1 to TRBJ1-1, with D unclear. The CDR3 runs to 13 residues. CDR1 is SGHRS, CDR2 YFSETQ, per germline. V was clipped by 0 bases and J by 1 base, with 4 bases between them. CDR3: CASSLGKNTEAFF. The CDR3 DNA sequence: TGCGCCAGCAGCTTGGGCAAGAACACTGAAGCTTTCTTT.

The chain joins TRBV6-1 to TRBJ2-7; 7 nucleotides align to TRBD1. The CDR3 loop spans 16 amino acids. J lost 5 bases, V lost 5 bases, and 15 bases had no gene match. Germline CDR1 reads MNHNS; CDR2 reads SASEGT. DNA for the CDR3: TGTGCCAGCAGTCGTGGGGACAGACCTATTCAGGACGAGCAGTACTTC. This gives the protein CASSRGDRPIQDEQYF.

The chain recombines TRBV3-1 with TRBJ2-1; perhaps TRBD2 as D (6 bases). This CDR3 has 13 amino acids. Germline loops: CDR1 LGHDT, CDR2 YNNKEL (reference sequence). The V end lost 1 base, the J end lost 6 bases, and 7 bases lay between the germline ends. CDR3 in DNA: TGTGCCAGCAGCCAAGGGACTATCAATGAGCAGTTCTTC. Its translation is CASSQGTINEQFF.

This clonotype was counted ten times or more. CDR3 protein: CSVGQGANTEAFF. The CDR3 DNA is TGCAGCGTTGGGCAGGGGGCGAACACTGAAGCTTTCTTT. The gene calls are TRBV29-1 and TRBJ1-1; TRBD1 matches at 8 bases. With V trimmed by 4 bases and J by 1 base, 2 bases remained unmatched. Germline assignment: CDR1 SQVTM and CDR2 ANQGSEA. CDR3 length: 13 residues.

The rearrangement uses TRBV4-3 and TRBJ1-3; no definite D call. The germline gives CDR1 LGHNA, CDR2 YSLEER. The V end was cut by 0 bases, the J end by 0 bases, with 9 bases between. This CDR3 comprises 16 residues. CDR3: CASSQDMGSSGNTIYF. DNA for the CDR3: TGCGCCAGCAGCCAAGATATGGGTAGCTCTGGAAACACCATATATTTT.

This clonotype showed up many times. This rearrangement joins TRBV7-9 to TRBJ2-2; the match to TRBD2 covers 7 bases. Germline CDR1 and CDR2: SEHNR and FQNEAQ (reference sequence). Losses at the gene ends were 2 bases for V and 7 bases for J; bases not matched to a gene: 7. The CDR3 has 15 amino acids. In nucleotides, the CDR3 is TGTGCCAGCAGCTTAATCGGCGGGAGCGACGGGGAGCTGTTTTTT. The encoded protein is CASSLIGGSDGELFF. The variable domain in full, with the rest retrieved from reference TRBV7-9 and TRBJ2-2, is DTGVSQNPRHKITKRGQNVTFRCDPISEHNRLYWYRQTLGQGPEFLTYFQNEAQLEKSRLLSDRFSAERPKGSFSTLEIQRTEQGDSAMYLCASSLIGGSDGELFFGEGSRLTVL.

The chain recombines TRBV29-1 with TRBJ2-5; weak D call: TRBD2 (6 bases). V lost 1 base and J 2 bases, leaving 14 bases between the germline ends. Germline V gives CDR1 SQVTM, CDR2 ANQGSEA. The CDR3 contains 15 residues. The CDR3 is CSVEGPTGEQETQYF. In DNA, the CDR3 is TGCAGCGTTGAAGGCCCGACGGGGGAACAAGAGACCCAGTACTTC. Drawing the rest from reference TRBV29-1 and TRBJ2-5, the complete variable domain is SAVISQKPSRDICQRGTSLTIQCQVDSQVTMMFWYRQQPGQSLTLIATANQGSEATYESGFVIDKFPISRPNLTFSTLTVSNMSPEDSSIYLCSVEGPTGEQETQYFGPGTRLLVL.

The chain links TRBV12-2 to TRBJ2-4; the D call in the table, TRBD1, was not verified against the DNA. TRBV12-2 is described as a pseudogene. This CDR3 spans 17 amino acids. In nucleotides, the CDR3 is TGTGCAAGTCGCCCTAGGGGTACAGGGCAAGGTGGGAACATTCAGTACTTC. Amino acid sequence: CASRPRGTGQGGNIQYF.

This clonotype has ten or more counts. The chain uses TRBV5-1 and TRBJ2-5, with 10 bases aligning to TRBD1. Germline V gene lookup returns CDR1 SGHRS and CDR2 YFSETQ. The CDR3 sequence is 16 residues long. The ends lost 4 bases at V and 7 bases at J; junction bases unmatched: 13. CDR3 coding DNA: TGCGCCAGCAGCGAATTACCGGGACAGGGGACCGGGACCCAGTACTTC. It codes for CASSELPGQGTGTQYF.

This clonotype was detected ten times or more. This chain connects TRBV7-7 to TRBJ2-3, with D tentatively TRBD2 (6 bases). The CDR3 sequence is 15 residues long. The germline V gene encodes CDR1 SSHAT and CDR2 FNYEAQ (reference sequence). The V end was cut by 1 base, the J end by 0 bases, with 8 bases between. In DNA form, the CDR3 reads TGTGCCAGCAGCTTAGACGGGGGAAGCACAGATACGCAGTATTTT. Translating gives CASSLDGGSTDTQYF.

This clonotype has a handful of counts. This chain links TRBV7-2 with TRBJ2-1; possibly TRBD2 for D (6 bases). The ends were cut back, 3 bases at V and 4 bases at J, with 13 bases in the middle. The germline V gene encodes CDR1 SGHTA and CDR2 FQGNSA. This CDR3 is built from 15 residues. The CDR3: CASSFWDSSYNEQFF. For the CDR3, the DNA is TGTGCCAGCAGCTTTTGGGACTCATCTTACAATGAGCAGTTCTTC.